The 16 T cell receptor beta chains presented below share a single source sample, sequenced in a study of glioma-infiltrating T cells. The iRepertoire nested amplicon-rescue multiplex PCR amplified TCR alpha and beta CDR3s from RNA. TCRdb itself ran the multiplex PCR reads through MiXCR, one entry per CDR3 protein. The sample consists of over 130,000 distinct CDR3 sequences, 30% to 40% of them appearing once. Sequenced: glioma tissue, nonneoplastic brain tissue, or PBMCs (not recorded which). The receptors here all came from a human donor with low-grade glioma or glioblastoma, undergoing nonglioma brain surgery, or in good health (not recorded which).

The sample holds a few counts of this clonotype. The CDR3 DNA reads TGTGCCAGCAACCGGGACTCATCTTGGGGCGAGCAGTACTTC. Protein sequence: CASNRDSSWGEQYF. The V gene is TRBV6-5, the J gene TRBJ2-7; D might be TRBD2 (6 bases). Trimming left V 7 bases short and J 6 bases short, with 19 bases between. The CDR3 contains 14 residues. Per germline, CDR1 MNHEY and CDR2 SVGAGI.

Notes on this clonotype: This could be a read error, since a much larger clone is one nucleotide away. The rearrangement uses TRBV27 and TRBJ1-1; the D is unclear. The V gene's germline CDR1 is MNHEY and CDR2 SMNVEV (reference sequence). This CDR3 spans 13 amino acids. Here the CDR3 DNA reads TGTGCCAGCAGTTTACAGGTGAACACTGAAGCTCTCTTT. Protein product: CASSLQVNTEALF.

The V and J genes are TRBV20-1 and TRBJ2-7; 11 nucleotides align to TRBD2. Germline CDR1 is DFQATT and CDR2 is SNEGSKA (reference sequence). Unmatched junction bases numbered 7, after V lost 5 bases and J lost 4 bases. This CDR3 comprises 14 residues. This CDR3 is CSASKVAGGYEQYF. CDR3 coding DNA: TGCAGTGCTTCGAAGGTAGCGGGGGGGTACGAGCAGTACTTC.

The rearrangement links TRBV4-1 to TRBJ2-1; no reliable D call. Germline CDR1 reads MGHRA; CDR2 reads YSYEKL. Trimming stripped 0 bases from V and 1 base from J, with 7 bases between. This CDR3 spans 15 amino acids. Here the CDR3 reads CASSQEKRSYNEQFF. The CDR3 region has the DNA TGCGCCAGCAGCCAAGAGAAGCGATCCTACAATGAGCAGTTCTTC.

The chain is built from TRBV27 and TRBJ1-2, with 7 bases lining up with TRBD1. V lost 2 bases and J lost 2; bases outside the gene matches: 5. This CDR3 is built from 15 residues. The germline V gene encodes CDR1 MNHEY and CDR2 SMNVEV (reference sequence). CDR3 residues: CASSLGQGENYGYTF. DNA of the CDR3: TGTGCCAGCAGTTTAGGGCAGGGGGAGAACTATGGCTACACCTTC.

This clonotype came up a few times. The chain uses TRBV20-1 and TRBJ2-7; 9 nucleotides agree with TRBD2. The CDR3 is made up of 16 amino acids. The germline V gene encodes CDR1 DFQATT and CDR2 SNEGSKA (reference sequence). V lost 0 bases and J lost 3; bases outside the gene matches: 9. The CDR3 region is CSARDGVGSGSYEQYF. CDR3 DNA sequence: TGCAGTGCTAGAGATGGGGTCGGTAGCGGGAGCTACGAGCAGTACTTC.

CDR3 region: CASSFEGLGTGELFF. The CDR3 DNA sequence: TGTGCCAGCAGTTTTGAGGGGTTGGGAACCGGGGAGCTGTTTTTT. This chain connects TRBV12-3 or TRBV12-4 to TRBJ2-2; either TRBD1 or TRBD2 may supply D (5 bases each). V lost 3 bases, J lost 5 bases, and 13 bases lay in between. This CDR3 has 15 residues.

V usage is TRBV28 and J usage is TRBJ1-5; TRBD1 matches 9 bases. This CDR3 is 15 amino acids long. Per the germline V gene, CDR1 is MDHEN and CDR2 is SYDVKM. The V segment lost 5 bases and the J segment 4 bases; nucleotides outside the gene matches: 6. The CDR3 nucleotides are TGTGCCAGCAGTCCAGGGGGACAGGGTAATCAGCCCCAGCATTTT. Translation gives CASSPGGQGNQPQHF.

The chain's CDR3 is CASSLEPAGEQFF. CDR3 bases: TGTGCCAGCAGCTTAGAACCCGCCGGTGAGCAGTTCTTC. The gene calls are TRBV11-2 and TRBJ2-1; no clear D. The germline V and J ends were trimmed by 0 bases and 9 bases, with 9 bases remaining between them. The CDR3 totals 13 residues. Germline lookup yields CDR1 SGHAT and CDR2 FQNNGV.

This clonotype was counted between two and nine times. This chain links TRBV7-9 with TRBJ2-5; tentative D call: TRBD1 (5 bases). The CDR3 runs 14 residues. With 1 base removed from V and 5 bases from J, the gap between germline ends came to 11 bases. Germline CDR1 is SEHNR and CDR2 is FQNEAQ (reference sequence). In nucleotides, the CDR3 is TGTGCCAGCAGCTTAGGTGCAGGGATGGAGACCCAGTACTTC. Residues: CASSLGAGMETQYF.

V is TRBV4-1 and J is TRBJ2-7; 11 nucleotides agree with TRBD2. The CDR3 totals 15 residues. V trimming: 1 base; J trimming: 3 bases; junction bases outside the gene matches: 2. CDR1 is MGHRA and CDR2 is YSYEKL in the germline V gene. CDR3 sequence (DNA): TGCGCCAGCAGCCAAGGACTAGCGGGGAGCTACGAGCAGTACTTC. Translating it yields CASSQGLAGSYEQYF.

The J gene is TRBJ2-1, the V gene TRBV12-3 or TRBV12-4, with D perhaps matching TRBD2 (5 bases). This CDR3 comprises 15 residues. Trimming shortened V by 5 bases and J by 4 bases, and 15 bases separated the two germline ends. DNA of the CDR3: TGTGCCAGCAGTGCGCGTGGAGGACTTTACAATGAGCAGTTCTTC. The encoded protein is CASSARGGLYNEQFF.

This clonotype has a single count. The chain links TRBV4-3 to TRBJ2-3; TRBD1 matches 10 bases. This CDR3 contains 19 residues. The V gene's germline CDR1 is LGHNA and CDR2 YSLEER. With V trimmed by 2 bases and J by 3 bases, 14 bases remained unmatched. In nucleotides, the CDR3 is TGCGCCAGCAGCCAATTGCGGACTCTACCGGGACAGGGGACAGATACGCAGTATTTT. Translating it yields CASSQLRTLPGQGTDTQYF.

In this sample, this clonotype turned up a few times. The CDR3 nucleotides are TGCAGTGCTAGCAGCTTACTTCCGGTTCAATACGGTTACGAGCAGTACTTC. It translates to CSASSLLPVQYGYEQYF. The rearrangement joins TRBV20-1 to TRBJ2-7; no reliable D call. The germline gives CDR1 DFQATT, CDR2 SNEGSKA (reference sequence). The ends were cut back, 3 bases at V and 4 bases at J, with 25 bases in the middle. The length of the CDR3 is 17 residues.

This clonotype was seen a single time. Given a much more abundant clone one base away, this may be a read error. The J gene is TRBJ1-1, the V gene TRBV20-1; 8 bases agree with TRBD1. The CDR3 loop spans 12 amino acids. Germline V gives CDR1 DFQATT, CDR2 SNEGSKA (reference sequence). The J segment lost 11 bases and the V segment lost 5 bases, leaving 10 bases of the junction unmatched. For the CDR3, the DNA is TGCAGTGCTGCCCATGACAGGGGAGGGGCTTTCTTT. Its translation: CSAAHDRGGAFF.

V and J are TRBV12-3 or TRBV12-4 and TRBJ2-5; tentatively, D is TRBD1 (5 bases). Trimming left V 1 base short and J 1 base short, with 7 bases between. This CDR3 is built from 14 residues. The DNA of the CDR3 is TGTGCCAGCAGTTTAGGACAGAGCCAAGAGACCCAGTACTTC. This gives the protein CASSLGQSQETQYF.